Sequencing of this T cell receptor (beta chain) was carried out in a study of CD8+ T cells in alopecia areata. Study-wide context: A 6-month off-drug phase came after tofacitinib, which had lasted 6 to 18 months.

Extracted RNA was reverse transcribed, and the resulting cDNA served as sequencing template. Clones were read by immunoSEQ multiplex PCR, and TCRdb kept only the in-frame ones, dropping some. The sample lists 90,000 to 100,000 clones; 35% to 45% were seen once. This CDR3 has 12 amino acids. Trimming removed 6 bases at V and 3 bases at J, with 12 bases between. Germline CDR1 is SQVTM and CDR2 is ANQGSEA. Notes on the study in general: Affected scalp, especially in alopecia totalis/universalis, had a higher clonality than normal scalp did. Possibly because of HLA-related factors, TCR sharing was less clear across patients than in mice.

For this clone: Its target is not known.

Alopecia areata patients provided lesional scalp punch biopsies and peripheral blood, both collected for the study. The chain has TRBV29-1 and TRBJ2-7; a possible D gene is TRBD1 (6 bases). Source material: CD4+ T cells sorted from blood. The source of this sequence is a human donor with alopecia areata. The CDR3 is CSVKTGRYEQYF. CDR3 nucleotide sequence: TGCAGCGTAAAGACAGGCCGCTACGAGCAGTACTTC.